The rows below give T cell receptor beta chains drawn from one sample of a study of post-analysis software for immune sequencing data. TCRdb itself ran the PCR reads through MiXCR, one entry per CDR3 protein. The table shows roughly 410,000 distinct CDR3 sequences, with about a third occurring only once. Sequenced material: blood. The receptors derive from a girl aged 5 to 17 with multiple sclerosis. CDR3s include the opening cysteine and the closing phenylalanine or tryptophan. The order of the fields is V gene, clone size, D gene, J gene, CDR3 protein, CDR3 DNA. The D gene is left open where the match is weak. Some rows mark clone size as missing; the rest say once, few, many or name a class of expanded clone.

V gene: TRBV20-1; clone size: -; D gene: -; J gene: TRBJ2-7; CDR3 protein: CSASFHERFYYEQYF; CDR3 DNA: TGCAGTGCTAGCTTCCACGAACGGTTTTACTACGAGCAGTACTTC
V gene: TRBV12-3/TRBV12-4; clone size: -; D gene: -; J gene: TRBJ2-3; CDR3 protein: CASSLRTTNTDTQYF; CDR3 DNA: TGTGCCAGCAGTTTGCGAACTACCAACACAGATACGCAGTATTTT
V gene: TRBV12-3/TRBV12-4; clone size: -; D gene: TRBD1; J gene: TRBJ2-1; CDR3 protein: CASRRDRGYNEQFF; CDR3 DNA: TGTGCCAGCAGGCGGGACAGGGGGTACAATGAGCAGTTCTTC
V gene: TRBV20-1; clone size: -; D gene: -; J gene: TRBJ1-1; CDR3 protein: CSASPGLNTEAFF; CDR3 DNA: TGCAGTGCTAGTCCGGGGTTGAACACTGAAGCTTTCTTT
V gene: TRBV20-1; clone size: few; D gene: -; J gene: TRBJ2-7; CDR3 protein: CSARGPDLTYEQYF; CDR3 DNA: TGCAGTGCTAGAGGCCCGGACTTGACCTACGAGCAGTACTTC
V gene: TRBV4-3; clone size: -; D gene: -; J gene: TRBJ1-2; CDR3 protein: CASSQEIEHLYGYTF; CDR3 DNA: TGCGCCAGCAGCCAAGAGATAGAACACCTCTATGGCTACACCTTC
V gene: TRBV6-6; clone size: -; D gene: TRBD2; J gene: TRBJ2-5; CDR3 protein: CASSPRLAGGPLQQYF; CDR3 DNA: TGTGCCAGCAGTCCTCGACTAGCGGGGGGCCCACTCCAGCAGTACTTC
V gene: TRBV15; clone size: -; D gene: -; J gene: TRBJ1-1; CDR3 protein: CATSRDHRVNTEAFF; CDR3 DNA: TGTGCCACCAGCAGAGATCATAGAGTGAACACTGAAGCTTTCTTT
V gene: TRBV5-1; clone size: -; D gene: TRBD2; J gene: TRBJ2-1; CDR3 protein: CASSLAGTLYNEQFF; CDR3 DNA: TGCGCCAGCAGCCTAGCGGGGACCCTTTACAATGAGCAGTTCTTC
V gene: TRBV9; clone size: -; D gene: -; J gene: TRBJ2-4; CDR3 protein: CASSARGGAAKNIQYF; CDR3 DNA: TGTGCCAGCAGCGCCAGAGGTGGGGCAGCCAAAAACATTCAGTACTTC
V gene: TRBV5-1; clone size: few; D gene: -; J gene: TRBJ1-6; CDR3 protein: CASSPEGGPPLHF; CDR3 DNA: TGCGCCAGCAGCCCGGAGGGGGGGCCACCCCTCCACTTT
V gene: TRBV6-2/TRBV6-3; clone size: few; D gene: -; J gene: TRBJ2-7; CDR3 protein: CASRSGSTYEQYF; CDR3 DNA: TGTGCCAGCAGATCCGGATCAACGTACGAGCAGTACTTC
V gene: TRBV6-6; clone size: -; D gene: TRBD2; J gene: TRBJ2-1; CDR3 protein: CASSPSGGGGGNEQFF; CDR3 DNA: TGTGCCAGCAGCCCGAGTGGCGGGGGGGGAGGCAATGAGCAGTTCTTC
V gene: TRBV28; clone size: -; D gene: TRBD1; J gene: TRBJ1-4; CDR3 protein: CATTFSGTGDEKLFF; CDR3 DNA: TGTGCCACCACTTTCTCCGGGACAGGGGATGAAAAACTGTTTTTT
V gene: TRBV24-1; clone size: -; D gene: -; J gene: TRBJ2-3; CDR3 protein: CATSAGSADTQYF; CDR3 DNA: TGTGCCACCAGTGCCGGTAGCGCAGATACGCAGTATTTT
V gene: TRBV20-1; clone size: few; D gene: -; J gene: TRBJ2-1; CDR3 protein: CSARDSSSRSYNEQFF; CDR3 DNA: TGCAGTGCTAGAGATTCTAGCTCGAGGTCCTACAATGAGCAGTTCTTC
V gene: TRBV13; clone size: -; D gene: -; J gene: TRBJ2-7; CDR3 protein: CASRRALSSYEQYF; CDR3 DNA: TGTGCCAGCAGACGGGCCCTCTCCTCCTACGAGCAGTACTTC
V gene: TRBV6-6; clone size: many; D gene: TRBD2; J gene: TRBJ2-5; CDR3 protein: CASSPPTSGDRETQYF; CDR3 DNA: TGTGCCAGCAGCCCCCCAACTAGCGGGGATCGGGAGACCCAGTACTTC
V gene: TRBV27; clone size: few; D gene: TRBD1; J gene: TRBJ2-2; CDR3 protein: CASSPRDRGDTGELFF; CDR3 DNA: TGTGCCAGCAGTCCCCGGGACAGGGGGGACACCGGGGAGCTGTTTTTT
V gene: TRBV6-5; clone size: once; D gene: -; J gene: TRBJ1-1; CDR3 protein: CASSSLTPSNTEAFF; CDR3 DNA: TGTGCCAGCAGTTCCTTGACTCCCTCGAACACTGAAGCTTTCTTT
V gene: TRBV2; clone size: few; D gene: TRBD1; J gene: TRBJ2-5; CDR3 protein: CASSVFGQGETQYF; CDR3 DNA: TGTGCCAGCAGTGTGTTTGGACAGGGAGAGACCCAGTACTTC
V gene: TRBV10-3; clone size: few; D gene: TRBD2; J gene: TRBJ2-5; CDR3 protein: CAISGNVAGVETQYF; CDR3 DNA: TGTGCCATCAGTGGGAACGTAGCGGGGGTGGAGACCCAGTACTTC
V gene: TRBV29-1; clone size: -; D gene: -; J gene: TRBJ2-5; CDR3 protein: CSVEERGRQETQYF; CDR3 DNA: TGCAGCGTTGAAGAACGGGGACGCCAAGAGACCCAGTACTTC
V gene: TRBV7-2; clone size: -; D gene: -; J gene: TRBJ2-7; CDR3 protein: CASSQGLRSYEQYF; CDR3 DNA: TGTGCCAGCAGCCAGGGACTGCGCTCCTACGAGCAGTACTTC
V gene: TRBV7-2; clone size: few; D gene: TRBD1; J gene: TRBJ1-4; CDR3 protein: CASSPLGQGSEKLFF; CDR3 DNA: TGTGCCAGCAGCCCGCTCGGACAGGGGAGTGAAAAACTGTTTTTT
V gene: TRBV28; clone size: -; D gene: TRBD2; J gene: TRBJ2-3; CDR3 protein: CASRTRGGRGTQYF; CDR3 DNA: TGTGCCAGCAGAACGCGGGGGGGCCGCGGTACGCAGTATTTT